Below are 15 T cell receptor beta chains sequenced from a single sample in a study of blood T cells in healthy people across ages. Then a second PCR, running roughly 7 to 11 cycles, was carried out with a sample-barcoded 5' primer and a J-beta primer mix. One entry per CDR3 protein results from TCRdb running MiXCR on the 5' RACE reads. In the table there are fewer than 1,200,000 distinct CDR3 sequences, approximately 25% of which are singletons. The same sample was also used in a study of T cells of mothers and their children.

Sequencing was performed on blood. The receptors stem from a girl aged 2-10 years in good health.

Many counts were recorded for this clonotype. The chain employs TRBV29-1 and TRBJ1-4, with TRBD1 as a possible D gene (5 bases). This CDR3 spans 15 amino acids. Trimming pared 2 bases from V and 0 bases from J, leaving 10 bases between. From germline, CDR1 is SQVTM and CDR2 ANQGSEA. The DNA of the CDR3 is TGCAGCGTTGAATTTCCGGGGGCAACTAATGAAAAACTGTTTTTT. Amino acids: CSVEFPGATNEKLFF.

Comment on this clonotype: Lacking the conserved final phenylalanine or tryptophan, this CDR3 likely reflects a read error. This rearrangement joins TRBV15 to TRBJ1-1; no firm D call. The V and J ends lost 1 base and 4 bases respectively, with 10 bases between them. Per the germline V gene, CDR1 is LNHNV and CDR2 is YYDKDF (reference sequence). The CDR3 runs to 14 residues. CDR3 loop: CATSRGREGTEAFL. Written as DNA, the CDR3 is TGTGCCACCAGCAGAGGTAGGGAGGGCACTGAAGCTTTCCTT.

The chain employs TRBV20-1 and TRBJ2-7; D is perhaps TRBD1 (6 bases). Trimming took 5 bases from V and 9 from J, leaving 17 bases between them. This CDR3 has 12 amino acids. Germline CDR1 and CDR2: DFQATT and SNEGSKA (reference sequence). The CDR3 protein is CSAPEQGVTQYF. In DNA, the CDR3 is TGCAGTGCTCCTGAACAGGGTGTAACGCAGTACTTC.

This clonotype was seen many times. V and J are TRBV29-1 and TRBJ2-5, with a weak D call TRBD1 (5 bases). CDR1 SQVTM and CDR2 ANQGSEA come from the germline V gene. The CDR3 covers 13 residues. The V end lost 4 bases, the J end lost 3 bases, and 12 bases lay between the germline ends. CDR3 residues: CSVVDNAKETQYF. CDR3 bases: TGCAGCGTTGTGGACAACGCAAAAGAGACCCAGTACTTC.

This clonotype was seen more than once but under ten times. V usage is TRBV7-9 and J usage is TRBJ1-1, with TRBD1 as a possible D gene (5 bases). Trimming shortened V by 11 bases and J by 6 bases, and 22 bases separated the two germline ends. The germline CDR1 and CDR2 sequences are SEHNR and FQNEAQ (reference sequence). This CDR3 contains 14 residues. The CDR3 here is CAGRVGGASAEAFF. The CDR3 nucleotides read TGTGCCGGACGGGTCGGGGGTGCGAGTGCTGAAGCTTTCTTT.

The J gene is TRBJ1-5, the V gene TRBV28, with 11 bases matching TRBD1. The length of the CDR3 is 20 residues. Germline V gives CDR1 MDHEN, CDR2 SYDVKM. V lost 1 base, J lost 0 bases, and 11 bases stayed unmatched. In DNA form, the CDR3 reads TGTGCCAGCAGTTTATTTTCCGGGACAGGGGGGTTGAGTAGCAATCAGCCCCAGCATTTT. Amino acid sequence: CASSLFSGTGGLSSNQPQHF.

This clonotype was picked up a small number of times. V usage is TRBV20-1 and J usage is TRBJ2-3; D not certain. Per germline, CDR1 DFQATT and CDR2 SNEGSKA (reference sequence). This CDR3 is built from 17 residues. Trimming stripped 0 bases from V and 3 bases from J, with 19 bases between. The CDR3 loop is CSARDLKRVLGTDTQYF. The CDR3 DNA reads TGCAGTGCTAGAGACCTAAAAAGGGTATTGGGGACAGATACGCAGTATTTT.

Points on this clonotype: This may stem from a read error, because a much larger clone lies one nucleotide away. The chain recombines TRBV9 with TRBJ2-7; 11 bases are a match to TRBD2. The CDR3 has 14 residues. Looked up from germline, CDR1 is SGDLS and CDR2 is YYNGEE. After removal of 3 bases from V and 5 bases from J, the junction contained 4 bases not matched to a gene. The CDR3 spells CASSGGTSGHEQYF. The DNA for the CDR3 is TGTGCCAGCAGCGGCGGGACTAGCGGCCACGAGCAGTACTTC.

The genes are TRBV20-1 and TRBJ2-5, with TRBD2 identical over 9 bases. TRBJ2-7 matches the DNA end more closely, so the J call is doubtful. This CDR3 region has 13 residues. Per germline, CDR1 DFQATT and CDR2 SNEGSKA (reference sequence). The DNA for the CDR3 is TGCAGTGCTAGCCAGCGGGGGGCCTACGAGCAGTACTTC. Translating gives CSASQRGAYEQYF.

This clonotype was detected only once. This sequence joins TRBV13 and TRBJ2-7, with D possibly matching TRBD2 (5 bases). V lost 7 bases, J lost 5 bases, and 15 bases lay in between. The CDR3 runs to 13 residues. The germline CDR1 and CDR2 sequences are PRHDT and FYEKMQ (reference sequence). The CDR3 reads CASTWGVGNEQYF. The CDR3 bases are TGTGCCAGCACCTGGGGAGTAGGGAACGAGCAGTACTTC.

The chain joins TRBV25-1 to TRBJ1-4, with D possibly TRBD1 on 6 matching bases. The CDR3 covers 13 residues. Looked up from germline, CDR1 is MGHDK and CDR2 is SYGVNS. V lost 2 bases to trimming and J lost 7 bases, with 8 bases between them. The CDR3 DNA reads TGTGCCAGCAGTGAACAGGGGTTTGAAAAACTGTTTTTT. Translated: CASSEQGFEKLFF.

This clonotype was found a few times. At one end, the junction sequence differs from germline, possibly due to a read error. The J gene is TRBJ1-5, the V gene TRBV20-1, with 9 bases that match TRBD1. The V gene's germline CDR1 is DFQATT and CDR2 SNEGSKA (reference sequence). CDR3 length: 14 residues. The CDR3 loop reads CSAKDRGRGRRIYF. CDR3 bases: TGCAGTGCTAAGGACAGGGGCAGAGGTCGGCGTATTTATTTT.

Only a few counts were recorded for this clonotype. CDR3 region: CASSLIWMNTEAFF. The CDR3 nucleotides read TGTGCCAGCAGTTTAATCTGGATGAACACTGAAGCTTTCTTT. The chain joins TRBV12-3 or TRBV12-4 to TRBJ1-1; D call uncertain. V was cut by 2 bases and J by 0 bases, with 7 bases left in between. The CDR3 extends over 14 amino acids.

CDR3 coding DNA: TGCAGCGTTGTAGAAGGACTCCCGGAGGAGCAGTACTTC. Residues: CSVVEGLPEEQYF. This sequence joins TRBV29-1 and TRBJ2-7, with a weak D call TRBD2 (5 bases). V lost 4 bases and J lost 7, with 17 bases in between. CDR3 length: 13 residues. Per the germline V gene, CDR1 is SQVTM and CDR2 is ANQGSEA.

This chain joins TRBV7-2 and TRBJ2-5; D is possibly TRBD1 (5 bases). The CDR3 is 14 amino acids. Germline V gives CDR1 SGHTA, CDR2 FQGNSA. The germline V and J ends were trimmed by 3 bases and 5 bases, with 13 bases remaining between them. CDR3 residues: CASSFTGTGETQYF. Written as DNA, the CDR3 is TGTGCCAGCAGCTTCACAGGAACCGGGGAGACCCAGTACTTC.